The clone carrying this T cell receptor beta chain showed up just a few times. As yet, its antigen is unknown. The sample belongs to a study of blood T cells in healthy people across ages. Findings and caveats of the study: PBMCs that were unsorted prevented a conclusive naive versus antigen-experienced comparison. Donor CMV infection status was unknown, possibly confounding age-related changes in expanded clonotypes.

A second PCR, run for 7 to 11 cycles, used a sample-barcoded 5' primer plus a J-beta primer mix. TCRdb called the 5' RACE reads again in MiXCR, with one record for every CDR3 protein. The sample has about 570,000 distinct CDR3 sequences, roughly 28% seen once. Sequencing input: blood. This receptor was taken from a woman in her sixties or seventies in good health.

The CDR3 protein is CASSVNRLAGGETQYF. The DNA for the CDR3 is TGTGCCAGCAGCGTAAATCGACTAGCGGGGGGAGAGACCCAGTACTTC. The rearrangement uses TRBV2 and TRBJ2-5, with 13 bases lining up with TRBD2. This CDR3 spans 16 amino acids. Germline CDR1 SNHLY, CDR2 FYNNEI. V shed 6 bases and J 4 bases; nucleotides not matched to a gene: 8.